This TCR beta chain is drawn from a study of shared clonotypes between healthy human individuals. Overall study: Used for every donor were three CD4 naive, three CD4 memory, two CD8 naive and one CD8 memory plate.

As originally analysed: Junction-only sequences without quality scores were provided by ImmunoSEQ, so filtering was different. Sequencing was performed with immunoSEQ multiplex PCR; in TCRdb, only in-frame clones are kept and a portion is missing. The DNA gave D and trimming, while V, J and clone size come from that table. The table lists about 670,000 clones, less than 80% of them singletons. Germline V gives CDR1 SGHTA, CDR2 FQGNSA. This CDR3 is 15 amino acids long. Trimming left V 1 base short and J 1 base short, with 8 bases between. Study-wide results and limits: The low donor count limited represented genetic and exposure-history diversity.

Donors were healthy HIV-negative adults without recently reported acute infections or vaccinations. As regards this clone: The antigen is unknown. The identical CDR3 is also encoded by other nucleotide sequences in the sample.

Material for sequencing was memory CD4+ T cells sorted from blood. Subset: CD45RA-negative fraction. V is TRBV7-2 and J is TRBJ1-5, with D tentatively TRBD1 (5 bases). The clonotype originates from a woman younger than 45 in good health. This CDR3 reads CASSLVQGSNQPQHF. CDR3 bases: TGTGCCAGCAGCTTAGTGCAGGGCAGCAATCAGCCCCAGCATTTT.